The present T cell receptor (beta chain) was sequenced within a study of graft-versus-host responses after intestinal transplantation. Across the study: Recipients underwent multivisceral, liver-intestinal, or isolated intestinal transplants.

As regards this clone: Its antigen is unidentified.

Libraries were prepared by immunoSEQ multiplex PCR; TCRdb keeps only in-frame clonotypes and omits some of them. The sample gives approximately 20,000 clones, approximately 89% of which show up once; approximately 9% is in the top ten. Study-level points and caveats: GvH clones were found in recipient marrow; some appeared first in ileum or blood.

This receptor was identified in a human patient who received an intestinal transplant, so some T cells may come from the graft donor. Sample: PBMCs, taken approximately 33 weeks after intestinal transplant.

In DNA form, the CDR3 reads TGTGCCAGTAGTATAAGAGAGGGGACAGGGGGCTTGTTCGCCAAAAACATTCAGTACTTC. Its translation: CASSIREGTGGLFAKNIQYF. The chain recombines TRBV19 with TRBJ2-4; TRBD1 aligns across 12 bases. Losses at the gene ends were 2 bases for V and 1 base for J; bases not matched to a gene: 12. Germline V gene data show CDR1 as LNHDA and CDR2 as SQIVND (reference sequence). The CDR3 extends over 20 amino acids.